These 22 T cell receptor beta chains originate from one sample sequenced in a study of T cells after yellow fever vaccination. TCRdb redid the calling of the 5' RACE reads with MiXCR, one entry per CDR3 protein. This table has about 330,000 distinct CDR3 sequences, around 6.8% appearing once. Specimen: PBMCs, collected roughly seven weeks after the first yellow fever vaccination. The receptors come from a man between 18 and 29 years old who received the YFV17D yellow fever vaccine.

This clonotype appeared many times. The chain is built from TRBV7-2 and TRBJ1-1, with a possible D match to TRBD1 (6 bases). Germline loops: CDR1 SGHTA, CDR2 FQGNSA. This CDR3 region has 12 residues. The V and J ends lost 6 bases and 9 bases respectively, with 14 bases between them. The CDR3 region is CASRDRPLKAFF. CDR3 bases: TGTGCCAGCAGAGACAGGCCCCTTAAAGCTTTCTTT.

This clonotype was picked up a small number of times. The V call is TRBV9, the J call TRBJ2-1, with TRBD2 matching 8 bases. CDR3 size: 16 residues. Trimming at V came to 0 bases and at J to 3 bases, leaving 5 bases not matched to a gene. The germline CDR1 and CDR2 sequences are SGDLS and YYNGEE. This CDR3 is CASSVAGGGFYNEQFF. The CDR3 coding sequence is TGTGCCAGCAGCGTAGCGGGGGGGGGCTTCTACAATGAGCAGTTCTTC. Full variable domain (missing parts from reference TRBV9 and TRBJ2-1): DSGVTQTPKHLITATGQRVTLRCSPRSGDLSVYWYQQSLDQGLQFLIQYYNGEERAKGNILERFSAQQFPDLHSELNLSSLELGDSALYFCASSVAGGGFYNEQFFGPGTRLTVL.

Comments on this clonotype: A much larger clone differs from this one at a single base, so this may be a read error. The chain's CDR3 is CTSSEIAGMANYGYTF. CDR3 nucleotides: TGTACCAGCAGCGAGATCGCAGGCATGGCTAACTATGGCTACACCTTC. This sequence joins TRBV9 and TRBJ1-2; D uncertain. Germline assignment: CDR1 SGDLS and CDR2 YYNGEE. CDR3 length: 16 amino acids.

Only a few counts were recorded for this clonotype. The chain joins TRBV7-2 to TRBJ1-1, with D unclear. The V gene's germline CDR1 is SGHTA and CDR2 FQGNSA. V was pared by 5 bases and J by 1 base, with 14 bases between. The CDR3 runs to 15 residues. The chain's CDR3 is CASSPGRAPNTEAFF. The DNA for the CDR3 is TGTGCCAGCAGCCCGGGGAGAGCCCCGAACACTGAAGCTTTCTTT.

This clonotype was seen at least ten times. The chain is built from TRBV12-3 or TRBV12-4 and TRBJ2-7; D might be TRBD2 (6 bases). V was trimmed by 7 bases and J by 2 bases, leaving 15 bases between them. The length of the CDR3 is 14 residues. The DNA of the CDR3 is TGTGCCAGCACCCTCGGAGGGGCAACCTACGAGCAGTACTTC. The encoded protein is CASTLGGATYEQYF.

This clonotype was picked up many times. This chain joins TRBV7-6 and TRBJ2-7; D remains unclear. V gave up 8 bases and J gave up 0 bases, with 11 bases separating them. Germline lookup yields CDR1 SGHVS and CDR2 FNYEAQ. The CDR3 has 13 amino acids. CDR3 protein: CASGTLSSYEQYF. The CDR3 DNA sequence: TGTGCCAGCGGAACTCTAAGCTCCTACGAGCAGTACTTC.

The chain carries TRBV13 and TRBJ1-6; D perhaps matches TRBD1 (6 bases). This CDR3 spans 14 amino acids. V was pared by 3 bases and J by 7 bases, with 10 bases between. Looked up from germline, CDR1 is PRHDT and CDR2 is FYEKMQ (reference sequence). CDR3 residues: CASSLYRVNSPLHF. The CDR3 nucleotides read TGTGCCAGCAGCTTGTACAGGGTCAATTCACCCCTCCACTTT.

Written as DNA, the CDR3 is TGTGCCAGCAGTGATCGGGGGACCAACACAGATACGCAGTATTTT. Amino acids: CASSDRGTNTDTQYF. The V and J genes are TRBV2 and TRBJ2-3; a possible D gene is TRBD2 (6 bases). V dropped 3 bases and J dropped 2 bases, with 12 bases sitting between them. Germline values: CDR1 SNHLY, CDR2 FYNNEI. The CDR3 sequence is 15 residues long.

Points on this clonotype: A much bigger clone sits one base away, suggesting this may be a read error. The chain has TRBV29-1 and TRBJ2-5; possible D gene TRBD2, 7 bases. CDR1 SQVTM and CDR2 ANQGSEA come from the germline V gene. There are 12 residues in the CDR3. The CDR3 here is CCARGGRETQYF. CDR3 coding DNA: TGCTGTGCGAGGGGGGGCCGCGAGACCCAGTACTTC.

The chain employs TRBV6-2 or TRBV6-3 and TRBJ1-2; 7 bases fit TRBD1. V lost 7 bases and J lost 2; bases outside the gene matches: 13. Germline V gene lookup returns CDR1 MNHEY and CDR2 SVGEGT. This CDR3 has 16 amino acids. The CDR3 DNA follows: TGTGCCAGCAAGTACGAATCCGGGACAGAGAACTATGGCTACACCTTC. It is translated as CASKYESGTENYGYTF.

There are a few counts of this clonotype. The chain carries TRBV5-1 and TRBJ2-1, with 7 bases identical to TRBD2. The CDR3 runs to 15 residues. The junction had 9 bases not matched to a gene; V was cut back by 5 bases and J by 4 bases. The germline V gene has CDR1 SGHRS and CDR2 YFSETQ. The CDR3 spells CASRPLAASYNEQFF. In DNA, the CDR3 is TGCGCCAGCAGACCCCTAGCGGCGTCGTACAATGAGCAGTTCTTC.

The CDR3 here is CASSLSSNSNEQFF. CDR3 sequence (DNA): TGTGCCAGCAGCCTTTCTTCCAATTCGAATGAGCAGTTCTTC. The gene calls are TRBV7-3 and TRBJ2-1; D unresolved. Looked up from germline, CDR1 is SGHTA and CDR2 is FQGTGA. The CDR3 has 14 amino acids. The ends were cut back, 5 bases at V and 7 bases at J, with 15 bases in the middle. Based on the CDR3 plus reference TRBV7-3 and TRBJ2-1, the full variable domain is GAGVSQTPSNKVTEKGKYVELRCDPISGHTALYWYRQSLGQGPEFLIYFQGTGAADDSGLPNDRFFAVRPEGSVSTLKIQRTERGDSAVYLCASSLSSNSNEQFFGPGTRLTVL.

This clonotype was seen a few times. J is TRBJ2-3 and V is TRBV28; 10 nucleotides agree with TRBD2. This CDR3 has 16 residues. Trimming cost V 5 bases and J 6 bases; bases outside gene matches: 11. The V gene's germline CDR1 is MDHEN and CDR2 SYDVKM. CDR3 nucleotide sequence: TGTGCCAGCAGTCCTGCAGCGGGGGGGCGCGAGGATACGCAGTATTTT. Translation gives CASSPAAGGREDTQYF.

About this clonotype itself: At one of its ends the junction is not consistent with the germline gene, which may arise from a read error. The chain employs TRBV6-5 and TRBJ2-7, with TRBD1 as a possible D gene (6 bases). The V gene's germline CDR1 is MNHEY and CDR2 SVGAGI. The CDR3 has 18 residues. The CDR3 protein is CPSSYQGFRGNRSYEQYF. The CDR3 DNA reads TGTCCCAGCAGTTACCAGGGTTTCAGGGGCAATCGGAGCTACGAGCAGTACTTC.

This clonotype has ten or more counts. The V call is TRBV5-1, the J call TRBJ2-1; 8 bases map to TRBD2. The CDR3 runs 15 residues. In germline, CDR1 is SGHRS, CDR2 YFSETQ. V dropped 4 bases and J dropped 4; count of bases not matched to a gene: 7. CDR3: CASSLSGEDYNEQFF. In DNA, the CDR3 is TGCGCCAGCAGCCTTAGCGGGGAAGATTACAATGAGCAGTTCTTC. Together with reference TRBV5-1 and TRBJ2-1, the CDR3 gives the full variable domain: KAGVTQTPRYLIKTRGQQVTLSCSPISGHRSVSWYQQTPGQGLQFLFEYFSETQRNKGNFPGRFSGRQFSNSRSEMNVSTLELGDSALYLCASSLSGEDYNEQFFGPGTRLTVL.

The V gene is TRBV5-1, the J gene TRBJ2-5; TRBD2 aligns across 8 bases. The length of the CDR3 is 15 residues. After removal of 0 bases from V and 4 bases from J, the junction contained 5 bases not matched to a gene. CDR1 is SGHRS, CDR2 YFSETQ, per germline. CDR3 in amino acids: CASSLEAGAVETQYF. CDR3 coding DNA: TGCGCCAGCAGCTTGGAAGCGGGGGCTGTAGAGACCCAGTACTTC.

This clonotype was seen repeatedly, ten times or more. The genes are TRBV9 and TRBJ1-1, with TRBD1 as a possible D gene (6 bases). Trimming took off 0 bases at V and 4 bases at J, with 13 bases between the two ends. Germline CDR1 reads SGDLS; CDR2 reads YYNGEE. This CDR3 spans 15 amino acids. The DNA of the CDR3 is TGTGCCAGCAGCGTAGGCTCGCCGGGGGCCACTGAAGCTTTCTTT. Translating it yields CASSVGSPGATEAFF.

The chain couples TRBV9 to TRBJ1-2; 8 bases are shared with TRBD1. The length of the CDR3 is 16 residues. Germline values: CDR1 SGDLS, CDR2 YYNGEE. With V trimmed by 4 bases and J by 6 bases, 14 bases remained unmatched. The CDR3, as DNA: TGTGCCAGCAGCTCCCGACAGGGGACGTCGGGCGATGGCTACACCTTC. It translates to CASSSRQGTSGDGYTF.

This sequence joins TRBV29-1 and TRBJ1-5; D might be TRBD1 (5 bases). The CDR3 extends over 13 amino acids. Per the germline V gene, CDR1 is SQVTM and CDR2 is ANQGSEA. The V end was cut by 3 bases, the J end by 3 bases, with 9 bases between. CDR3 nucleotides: TGCAGCGTTGAGCCGGGACTCAATCAGCCCCAGCATTTT. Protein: CSVEPGLNQPQHF.

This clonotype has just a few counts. The CDR3 DNA reads as TGTGCCAGCAGTAACGGACAGGGGAGATCTAACTATGGCTACACCTTC. Translated: CASSNGQGRSNYGYTF. The V gene is TRBV12-3 or TRBV12-4, the J gene TRBJ1-2, with 9 bases identical to TRBD1. The V and J ends lost 5 bases and 0 bases, in that order; junction bases with no gene match: 7. This CDR3 has 16 amino acids.

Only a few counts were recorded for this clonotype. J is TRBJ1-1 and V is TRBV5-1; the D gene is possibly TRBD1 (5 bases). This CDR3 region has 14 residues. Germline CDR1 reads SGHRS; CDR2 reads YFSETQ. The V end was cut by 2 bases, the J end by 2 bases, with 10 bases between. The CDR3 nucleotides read TGCGCCAGCAGCTTTGTGGACATCAACACTGAAGCTTTCTTT. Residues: CASSFVDINTEAFF.

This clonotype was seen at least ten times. The CDR3 is CASSFGTPTDTQYF. The CDR3 DNA is TGCGCCAGCAGCTTTGGGACTCCCACAGATACGCAGTATTTT. The chain employs TRBV5-1 and TRBJ2-3; the D gene is possibly TRBD2 (6 bases). V lost 2 bases and J lost 2, with 9 bases in between. Germline-derived CDR1 and CDR2 are SGHRS and YFSETQ. The CDR3 runs to 14 residues.